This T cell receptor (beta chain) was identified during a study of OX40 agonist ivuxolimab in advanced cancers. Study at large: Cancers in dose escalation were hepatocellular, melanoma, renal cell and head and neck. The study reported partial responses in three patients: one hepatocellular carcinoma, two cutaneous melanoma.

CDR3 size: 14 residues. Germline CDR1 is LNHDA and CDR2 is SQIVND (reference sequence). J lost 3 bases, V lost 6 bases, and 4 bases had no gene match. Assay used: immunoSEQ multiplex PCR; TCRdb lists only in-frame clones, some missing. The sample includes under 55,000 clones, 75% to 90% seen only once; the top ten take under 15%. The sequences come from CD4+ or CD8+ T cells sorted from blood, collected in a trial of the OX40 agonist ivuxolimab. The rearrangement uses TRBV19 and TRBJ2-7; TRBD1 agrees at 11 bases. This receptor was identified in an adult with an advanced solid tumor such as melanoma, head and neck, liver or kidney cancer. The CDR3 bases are TGTGCCAGTAGCGGAGGGACAGGGGGCTACGAGCAGTACTTC. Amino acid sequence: CASSGGTGGYEQYF. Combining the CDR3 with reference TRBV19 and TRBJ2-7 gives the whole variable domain DGGITQSPKYLFRKEGQNVTLSCEQNLNHDAMYWYRQDPGQGLRLIYYSQIVNDFQKGDIAEGYSVSREKKESFPLTVTSAQKNPTAFYLCASSGGTGGYEQYFGPGTRLTVT.